The clone carrying this T cell receptor beta chain was picked up a small number of times. What it binds is not known. Indicated time point: persistent/refractory GD, antithyroid drugs over 5 years with positive TRAb. Extracted PBMC RNA gave rise to the TCR library. Graves' disease was diagnosed by American Thyroid Association guidelines. The data were taken from a study of regulatory T cells in long-lasting Graves disease. Sequencing libraries for TCR beta were prepared with iRepertoire HTBI primers and Arm-PCR of CDR3 regions. TCRdb reanalysed the multiplex PCR reads using MiXCR and keeps one entry per CDR3 protein. The table lists around 300,000 distinct CDR3 sequences, 20% to 25% of them singletons. General observations from the study: Blood alone, not thyroid tissue, was studied. Limited samples may have lowered accuracy. Persistent Graves' patients had lower TCR diversity than newly diagnosed ones.

V was cut by 5 bases and J by 5 bases, with 12 bases left in between. The CDR3 length is 13 residues. In germline, CDR1 is SQVTM, CDR2 ANQGSEA. Sequenced material: peripheral blood mononuclear cells (PBMCs), taken when the disease was refractory, from a patient treated with antithyroid drugs. This receptor was obtained from a female donor with Graves disease. The rearrangement links TRBV29-1 to TRBJ2-2; D ambiguous. CDR3 protein: CSVLSGTTGELFF. DNA for the CDR3: TGCAGCGTTTTATCTGGAACGACCGGGGAGCTGTTTTTT.